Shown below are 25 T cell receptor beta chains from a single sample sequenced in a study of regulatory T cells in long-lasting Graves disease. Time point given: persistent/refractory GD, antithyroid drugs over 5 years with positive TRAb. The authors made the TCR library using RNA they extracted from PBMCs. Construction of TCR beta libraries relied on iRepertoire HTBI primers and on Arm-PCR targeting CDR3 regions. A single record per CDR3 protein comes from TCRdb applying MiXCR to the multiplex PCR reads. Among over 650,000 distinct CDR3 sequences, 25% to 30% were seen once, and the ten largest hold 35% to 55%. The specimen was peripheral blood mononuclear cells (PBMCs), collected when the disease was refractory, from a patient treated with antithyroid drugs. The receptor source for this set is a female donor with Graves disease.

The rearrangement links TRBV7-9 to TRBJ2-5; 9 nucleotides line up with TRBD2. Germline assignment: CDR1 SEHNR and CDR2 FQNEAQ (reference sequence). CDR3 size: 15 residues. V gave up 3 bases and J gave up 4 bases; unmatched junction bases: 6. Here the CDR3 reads CASSLVSGSRETQYF. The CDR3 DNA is TGTGCCAGCAGCTTGGTTAGCGGGAGTAGAGAGACCCAGTACTTC.

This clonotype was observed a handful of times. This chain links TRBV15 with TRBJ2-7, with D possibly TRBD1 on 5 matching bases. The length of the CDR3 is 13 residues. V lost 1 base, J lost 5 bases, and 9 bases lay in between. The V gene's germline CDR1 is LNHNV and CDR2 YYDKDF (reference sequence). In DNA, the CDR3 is TGTGCCACCAGCAGAGTCAGGGTTAACGAGCAGTACTTC. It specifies CATSRVRVNEQYF.

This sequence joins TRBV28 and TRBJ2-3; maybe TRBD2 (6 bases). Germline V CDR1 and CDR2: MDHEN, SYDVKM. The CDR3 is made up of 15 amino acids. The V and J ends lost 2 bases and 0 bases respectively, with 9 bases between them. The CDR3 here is CASSLAGPSTDTQYF. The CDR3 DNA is TGTGCCAGCAGTTTAGCGGGGCCTAGCACAGATACGCAGTATTTT.

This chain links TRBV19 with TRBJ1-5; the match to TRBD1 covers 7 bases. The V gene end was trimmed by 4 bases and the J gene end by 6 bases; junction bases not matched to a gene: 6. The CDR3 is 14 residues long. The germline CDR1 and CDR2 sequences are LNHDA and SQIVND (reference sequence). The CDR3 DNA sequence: TGTGCCAGTAGTACCACAGGGGAGGCTCAGCCCCAGCATTTT. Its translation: CASSTTGEAQPQHF. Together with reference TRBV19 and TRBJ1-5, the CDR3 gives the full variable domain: DGGITQSPKYLFRKEGQNVTLSCEQNLNHDAMYWYRQDPGQGLRLIYYSQIVNDFQKGDIAEGYSVSREKKESFPLTVTSAQKNPTAFYLCASSTTGEAQPQHFGDGTRLSIL.

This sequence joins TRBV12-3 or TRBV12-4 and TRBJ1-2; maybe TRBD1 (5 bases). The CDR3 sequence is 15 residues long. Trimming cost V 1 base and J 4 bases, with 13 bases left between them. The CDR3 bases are TGTGCCAGCAGTTTAGGGCAGGGAACGGGCTATGGCTACACCTTC. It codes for CASSLGQGTGYGYTF.

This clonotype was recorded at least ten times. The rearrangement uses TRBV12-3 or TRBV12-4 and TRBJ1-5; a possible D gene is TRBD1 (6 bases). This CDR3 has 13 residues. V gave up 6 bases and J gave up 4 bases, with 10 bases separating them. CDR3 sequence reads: CASRPDRNQPQHF. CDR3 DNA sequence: TGTGCCAGCAGACCCGACAGGAATCAGCCCCAGCATTTT.

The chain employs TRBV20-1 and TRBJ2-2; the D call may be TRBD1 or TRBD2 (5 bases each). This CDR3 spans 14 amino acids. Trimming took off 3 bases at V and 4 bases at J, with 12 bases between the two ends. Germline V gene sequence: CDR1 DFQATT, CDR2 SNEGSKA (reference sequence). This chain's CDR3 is CSASLARGTGELFF. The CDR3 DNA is TGCAGTGCTAGCTTAGCGAGGGGCACCGGGGAGCTGTTTTTT.

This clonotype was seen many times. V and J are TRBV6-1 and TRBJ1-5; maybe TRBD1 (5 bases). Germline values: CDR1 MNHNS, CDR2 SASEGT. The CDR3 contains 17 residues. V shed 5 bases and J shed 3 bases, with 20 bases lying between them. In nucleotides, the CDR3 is TGTGCCAGCAGTCAACCCCGGGACGGCAAATTCAATCAGCCCCAGCATTTT. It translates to CASSQPRDGKFNQPQHF.

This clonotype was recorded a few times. This CDR3 is CASSLGQMNQETQYF. The DNA for the CDR3 is TGTGCCAGCAGCTTAGGACAGATGAACCAAGAGACCCAGTACTTC. V gene TRBV11-2 combines with J gene TRBJ2-5; the D gene is possibly TRBD1 (5 bases). CDR3 size: 15 residues. The germline CDR1 and CDR2 sequences are SGHAT and FQNNGV. Trimming took off 1 base at V and 0 bases at J, with 9 bases between the two ends.

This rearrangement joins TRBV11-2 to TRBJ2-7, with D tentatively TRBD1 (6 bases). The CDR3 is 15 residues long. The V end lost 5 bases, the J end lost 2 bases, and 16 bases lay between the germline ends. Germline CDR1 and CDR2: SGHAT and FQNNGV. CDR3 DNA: TGTGCCAGCAGCCAGGGGAGAGCGCCTGCCTACGAGCAGTACTTC. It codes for CASSQGRAPAYEQYF.

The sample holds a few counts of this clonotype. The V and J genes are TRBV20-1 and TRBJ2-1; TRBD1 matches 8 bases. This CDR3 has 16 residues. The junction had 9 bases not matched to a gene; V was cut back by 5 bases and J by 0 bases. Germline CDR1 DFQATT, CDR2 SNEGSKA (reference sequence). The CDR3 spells CSAAKTGAFSYNEQFF. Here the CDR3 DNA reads TGCAGTGCTGCTAAGACAGGGGCTTTCTCCTACAATGAGCAGTTCTTC.

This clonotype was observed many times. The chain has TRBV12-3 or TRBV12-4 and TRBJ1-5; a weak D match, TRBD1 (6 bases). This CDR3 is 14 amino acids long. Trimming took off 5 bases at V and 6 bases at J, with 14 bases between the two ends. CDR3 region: CASSTYRVTQPQHF. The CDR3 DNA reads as TGTGCCAGCAGTACATACAGGGTGACTCAGCCCCAGCATTTT.

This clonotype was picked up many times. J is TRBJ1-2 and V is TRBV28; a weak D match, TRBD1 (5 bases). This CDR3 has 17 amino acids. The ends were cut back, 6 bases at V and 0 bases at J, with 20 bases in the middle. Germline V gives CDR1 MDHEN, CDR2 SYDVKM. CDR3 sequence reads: CASRTSRVLTANYGYTF. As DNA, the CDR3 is TGTGCCAGCAGAACGAGCAGGGTTCTTACAGCTAACTATGGCTACACCTTC.

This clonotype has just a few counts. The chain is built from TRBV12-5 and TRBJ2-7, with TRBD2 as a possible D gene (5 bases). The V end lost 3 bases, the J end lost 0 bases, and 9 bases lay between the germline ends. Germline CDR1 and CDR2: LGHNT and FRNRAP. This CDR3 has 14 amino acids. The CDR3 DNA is TGTGCTAGTGGTTTTGGCGGGCACTCCTACGAGCAGTACTTC. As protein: CASGFGGHSYEQYF.

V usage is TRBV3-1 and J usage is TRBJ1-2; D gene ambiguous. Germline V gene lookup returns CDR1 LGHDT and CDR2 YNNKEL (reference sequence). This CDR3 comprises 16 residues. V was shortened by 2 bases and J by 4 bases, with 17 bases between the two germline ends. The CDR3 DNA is TGTGCCAGCAGCCAACGTCTGGGCCTTCTCTCCTATGGCTACACCTTC. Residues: CASSQRLGLLSYGYTF.

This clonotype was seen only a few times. CDR3 protein: CASSALAGVYEQYF. DNA for the CDR3: TGCGCCAGCAGCGCCCTAGCGGGAGTGTACGAGCAGTACTTC. The chain uses TRBV5-1 and TRBJ2-7, with 10 bases that match TRBD2. Germline CDR1 SGHRS, CDR2 YFSETQ. V dropped 4 bases and J dropped 4; count of bases not matched to a gene: 5. CDR3 size: 14 residues.

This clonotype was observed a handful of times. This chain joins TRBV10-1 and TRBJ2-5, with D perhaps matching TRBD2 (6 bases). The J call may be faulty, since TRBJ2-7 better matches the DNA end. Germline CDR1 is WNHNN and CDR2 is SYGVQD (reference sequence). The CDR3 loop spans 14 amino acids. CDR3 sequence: CASSISGPGDEQYF. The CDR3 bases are TGCGCCAGCAGTATAAGCGGGCCCGGAGACGAGCAGTACTTC.

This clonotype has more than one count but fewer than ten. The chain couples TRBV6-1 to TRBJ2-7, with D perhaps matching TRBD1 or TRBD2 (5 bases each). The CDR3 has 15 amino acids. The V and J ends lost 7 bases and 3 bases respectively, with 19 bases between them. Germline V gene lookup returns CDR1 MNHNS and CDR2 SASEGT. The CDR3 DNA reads TGTGCCAGCAACTACGGGACCCATTCCCTCTACGAGCAGTACTTC. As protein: CASNYGTHSLYEQYF.

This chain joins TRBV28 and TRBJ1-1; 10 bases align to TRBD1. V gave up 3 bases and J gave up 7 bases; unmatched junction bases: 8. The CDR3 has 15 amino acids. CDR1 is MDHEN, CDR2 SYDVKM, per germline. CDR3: CASSLTSTGGLEAFF. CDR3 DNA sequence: TGTGCCAGCAGTTTGACCTCGACAGGGGGCCTTGAAGCTTTCTTT.

The CDR3 reads CSVHSGGTQYF. The CDR3 nucleotides are TGCAGCGTTCATAGCGGGGGCACCCAGTACTTC. The genes are TRBV29-1 and TRBJ2-5, with 9 bases identical to TRBD2. The V and J ends lost 5 bases and 8 bases, in that order; junction bases with no gene match: 3. Germline V gene lookup returns CDR1 SQVTM and CDR2 ANQGSEA. The CDR3 contains 11 residues.

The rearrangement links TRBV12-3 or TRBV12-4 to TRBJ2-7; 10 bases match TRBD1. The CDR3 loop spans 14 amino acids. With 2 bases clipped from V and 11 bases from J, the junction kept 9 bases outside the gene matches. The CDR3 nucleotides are TGTGCCAGCAGTTTAATGGACAGGGGGAGCCTAAAGTACTTC. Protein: CASSLMDRGSLKYF.

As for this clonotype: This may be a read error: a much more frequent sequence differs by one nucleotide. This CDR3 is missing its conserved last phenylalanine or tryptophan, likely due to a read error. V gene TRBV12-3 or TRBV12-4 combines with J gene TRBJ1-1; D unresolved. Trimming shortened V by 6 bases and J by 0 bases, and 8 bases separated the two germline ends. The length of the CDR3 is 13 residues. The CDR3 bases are TGTGCCAGCAGGCCCGACCTGAACACTGAAGCTTTCCTT. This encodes CASRPDLNTEAFL.

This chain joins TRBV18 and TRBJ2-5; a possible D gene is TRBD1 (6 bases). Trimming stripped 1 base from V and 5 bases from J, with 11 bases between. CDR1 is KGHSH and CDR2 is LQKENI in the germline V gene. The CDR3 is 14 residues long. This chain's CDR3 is CASSPLSGVETQYF. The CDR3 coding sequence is TGTGCCAGCTCACCACTTTCAGGGGTGGAGACCCAGTACTTC.

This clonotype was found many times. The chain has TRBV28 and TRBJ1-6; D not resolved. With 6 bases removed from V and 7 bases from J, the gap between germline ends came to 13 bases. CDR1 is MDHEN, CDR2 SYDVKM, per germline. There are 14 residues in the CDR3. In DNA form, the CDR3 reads TGTGCCAGCAGCCCCAACAGTAACAATTCACCCCTCCACTTT. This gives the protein CASSPNSNNSPLHF.

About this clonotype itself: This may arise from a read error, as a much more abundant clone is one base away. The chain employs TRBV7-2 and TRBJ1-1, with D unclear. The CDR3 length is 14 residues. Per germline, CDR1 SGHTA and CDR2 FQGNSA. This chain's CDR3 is CASSLDQRSTGAFF. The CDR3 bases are TGTGCCAGCAGCTTAGATCAGCGCTCCACTGGAGCTTTCTTT.